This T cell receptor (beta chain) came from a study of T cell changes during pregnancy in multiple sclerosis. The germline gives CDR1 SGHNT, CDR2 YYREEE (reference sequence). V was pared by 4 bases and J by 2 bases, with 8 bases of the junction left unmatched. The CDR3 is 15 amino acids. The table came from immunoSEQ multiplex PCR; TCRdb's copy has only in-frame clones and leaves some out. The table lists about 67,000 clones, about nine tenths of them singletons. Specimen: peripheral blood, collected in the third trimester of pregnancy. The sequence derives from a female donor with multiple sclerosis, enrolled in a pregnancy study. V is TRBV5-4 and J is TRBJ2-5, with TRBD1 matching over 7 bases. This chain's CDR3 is CASSIGTEGQETQYF. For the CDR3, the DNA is TGTGCCAGCAGCATTGGGACAGAGGGTCAAGAGACCCAGTACTTC. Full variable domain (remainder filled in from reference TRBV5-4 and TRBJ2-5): ETGVTQSPTHLIKTRGQQVTLRCSSQSGHNTVSWYQQALGQGPQFIFQYYREEENGRGNFPPRFSGLQFPNYSSELNVNALELDDSALYLCASSIGTEGQETQYFGPGTRLLVL.